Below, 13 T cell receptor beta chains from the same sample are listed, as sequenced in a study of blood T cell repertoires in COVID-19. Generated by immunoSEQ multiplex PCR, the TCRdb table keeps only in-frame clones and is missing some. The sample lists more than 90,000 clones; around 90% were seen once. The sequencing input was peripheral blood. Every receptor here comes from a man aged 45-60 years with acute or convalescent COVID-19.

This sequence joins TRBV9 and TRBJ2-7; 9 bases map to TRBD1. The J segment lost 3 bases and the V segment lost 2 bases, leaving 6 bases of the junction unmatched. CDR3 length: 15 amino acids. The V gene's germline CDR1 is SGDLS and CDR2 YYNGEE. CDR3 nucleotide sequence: TGTGCCAGCAGCGTCGGACAGGGGACGATCTACGAGCAGTACTTC. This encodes CASSVGQGTIYEQYF.

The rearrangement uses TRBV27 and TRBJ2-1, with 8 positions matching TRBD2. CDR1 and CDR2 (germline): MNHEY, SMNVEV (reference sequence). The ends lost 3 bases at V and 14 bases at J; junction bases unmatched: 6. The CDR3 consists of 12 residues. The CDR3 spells CASSFSGGPEFF. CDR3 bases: TGTGCCAGCAGTTTCTCGGGGGGGCCTGAGTTCTTC.

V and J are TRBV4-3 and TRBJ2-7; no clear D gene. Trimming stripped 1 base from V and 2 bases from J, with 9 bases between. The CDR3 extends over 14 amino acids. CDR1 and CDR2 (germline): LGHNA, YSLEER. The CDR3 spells CASSQGAGTYEQYF. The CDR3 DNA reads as TGCGCCAGCAGCCAAGGGGCAGGCACCTACGAGCAGTACTTC.

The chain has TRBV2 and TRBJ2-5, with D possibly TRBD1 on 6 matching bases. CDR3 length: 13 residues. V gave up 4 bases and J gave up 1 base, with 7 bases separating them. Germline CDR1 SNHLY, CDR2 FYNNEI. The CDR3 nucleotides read TGTGCCAGCAGTGGGACAGCCCAAGAGACCCAGTACTTC. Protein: CASSGTAQETQYF.

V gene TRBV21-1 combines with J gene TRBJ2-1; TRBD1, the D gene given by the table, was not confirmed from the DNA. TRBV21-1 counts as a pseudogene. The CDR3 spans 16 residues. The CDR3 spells CASTNVGRDRDNEQFF. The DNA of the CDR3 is TGTGCCAGCACTAACGTTGGCCGGGACAGAGACAATGAGCAGTTCTTC.

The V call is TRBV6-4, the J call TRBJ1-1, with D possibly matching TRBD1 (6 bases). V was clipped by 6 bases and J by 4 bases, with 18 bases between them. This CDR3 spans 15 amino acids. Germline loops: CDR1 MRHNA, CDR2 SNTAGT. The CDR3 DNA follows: TGTGCCAGCAGCGCGACGGTACAGGGAAGCACTGAAGCTTTCTTT. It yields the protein CASSATVQGSTEAFF.

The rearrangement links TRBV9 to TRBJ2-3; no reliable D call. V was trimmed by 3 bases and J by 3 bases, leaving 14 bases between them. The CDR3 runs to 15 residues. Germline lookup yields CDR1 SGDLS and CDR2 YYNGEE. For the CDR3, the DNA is TGTGCCAGCAGCGAACAGACAACCGGAACAGATACGCAGTATTTT. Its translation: CASSEQTTGTDTQYF.

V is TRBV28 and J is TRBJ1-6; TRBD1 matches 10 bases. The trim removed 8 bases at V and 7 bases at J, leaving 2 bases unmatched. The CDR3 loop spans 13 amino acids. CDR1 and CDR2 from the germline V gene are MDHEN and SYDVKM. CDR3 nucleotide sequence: TGTGCCAGCCGACAGGGGGCGAATTCACCCCTCCACTTT. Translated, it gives CASRQGANSPLHF.

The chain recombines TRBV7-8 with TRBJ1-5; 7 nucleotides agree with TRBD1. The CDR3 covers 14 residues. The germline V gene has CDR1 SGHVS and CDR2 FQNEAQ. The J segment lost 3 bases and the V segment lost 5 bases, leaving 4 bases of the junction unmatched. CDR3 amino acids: CASSGTVPNQPQHF. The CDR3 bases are TGTGCCAGCAGCGGGACAGTTCCCAATCAGCCCCAGCATTTT.

CDR3 in DNA: TGTGCCAGCAGTGCCCGGCGGGGAAGGAGTGCAGGGCAGTACTTC. Amino acids: CASSARRGRSAGQYF. The chain employs TRBV2 and TRBJ2-7; D perhaps matches TRBD2 (6 bases). Germline-derived CDR1 and CDR2 are SNHLY and FYNNEI. Trimming removed 4 bases at V and 9 bases at J, with 22 bases between. This CDR3 region has 15 residues. The full variable domain, with the rest looked up from reference TRBV2 and TRBJ2-7, is EPEVTQTPSHQVTQMGQEVILRCVPISNHLYFYWYRQILGQKVEFLVSFYNNEISEKSEIFDDQFSVERPDGSNFTLKIRSTKLEDSAMYFCASSARRGRSAGQYFGPGTRLTVT.

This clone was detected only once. CDR3 sequence: CASSVGTGETQYF. In DNA form, the CDR3 reads TGTGCCAGCAGCGTAGGGACAGGGGAGACCCAGTACTTC. The rearrangement links TRBV9 to TRBJ2-5; 8 nucleotides match TRBD1. CDR3 length: 13 amino acids. Germline values: CDR1 SGDLS, CDR2 YYNGEE. Trimming took 0 bases from V and 5 from J; bases not matched to a gene: 0.

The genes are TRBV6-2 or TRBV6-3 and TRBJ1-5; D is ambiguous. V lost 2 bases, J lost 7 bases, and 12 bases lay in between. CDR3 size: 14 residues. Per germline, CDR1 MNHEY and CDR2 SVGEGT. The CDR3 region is CASSYVGVRQPQHF. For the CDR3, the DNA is TGTGCCAGCAGTTACGTCGGGGTGAGGCAGCCCCAGCATTTT.

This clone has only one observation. CDR3 loop: CASRDSHSYEQYF. DNA of the CDR3: TGTGCCAGCAGGGACAGTCACTCCTACGAGCAGTACTTC. The chain is built from TRBV7-9 and TRBJ2-7; tentatively, D is TRBD1 (6 bases). CDR1 and CDR2 (germline): SEHNR, FQNEAQ (reference sequence). Trimming took 6 bases from V and 0 from J, leaving 9 bases between them. The CDR3 sequence is 13 residues long.